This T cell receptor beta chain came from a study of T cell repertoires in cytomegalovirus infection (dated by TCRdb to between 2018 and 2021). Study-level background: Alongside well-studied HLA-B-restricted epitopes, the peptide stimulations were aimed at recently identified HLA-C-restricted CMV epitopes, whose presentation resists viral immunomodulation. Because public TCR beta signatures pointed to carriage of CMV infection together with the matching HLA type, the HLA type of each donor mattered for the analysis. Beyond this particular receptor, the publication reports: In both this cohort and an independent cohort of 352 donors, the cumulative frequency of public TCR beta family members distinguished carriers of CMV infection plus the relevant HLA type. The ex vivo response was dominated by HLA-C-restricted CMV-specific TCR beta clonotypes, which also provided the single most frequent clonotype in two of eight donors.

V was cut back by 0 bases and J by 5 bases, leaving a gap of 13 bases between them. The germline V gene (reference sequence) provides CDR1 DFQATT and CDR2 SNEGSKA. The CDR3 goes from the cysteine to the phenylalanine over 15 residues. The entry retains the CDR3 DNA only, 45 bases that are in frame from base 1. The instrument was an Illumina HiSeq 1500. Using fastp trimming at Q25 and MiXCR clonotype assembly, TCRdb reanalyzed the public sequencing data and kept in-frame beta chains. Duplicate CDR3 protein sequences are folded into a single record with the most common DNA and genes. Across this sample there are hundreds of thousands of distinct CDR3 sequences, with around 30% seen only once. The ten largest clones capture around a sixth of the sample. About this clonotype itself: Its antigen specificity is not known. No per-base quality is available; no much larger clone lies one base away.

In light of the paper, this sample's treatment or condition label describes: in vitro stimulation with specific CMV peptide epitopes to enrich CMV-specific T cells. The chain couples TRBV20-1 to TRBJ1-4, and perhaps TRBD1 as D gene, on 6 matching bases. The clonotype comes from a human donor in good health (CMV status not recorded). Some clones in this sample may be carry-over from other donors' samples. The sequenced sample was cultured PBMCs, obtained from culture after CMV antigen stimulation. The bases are TGCAGTGCTAGAGATCGCACAGGGTCAAATGAAAAACTGTTTTTT. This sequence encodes CSARDRTGSNEKLFF.